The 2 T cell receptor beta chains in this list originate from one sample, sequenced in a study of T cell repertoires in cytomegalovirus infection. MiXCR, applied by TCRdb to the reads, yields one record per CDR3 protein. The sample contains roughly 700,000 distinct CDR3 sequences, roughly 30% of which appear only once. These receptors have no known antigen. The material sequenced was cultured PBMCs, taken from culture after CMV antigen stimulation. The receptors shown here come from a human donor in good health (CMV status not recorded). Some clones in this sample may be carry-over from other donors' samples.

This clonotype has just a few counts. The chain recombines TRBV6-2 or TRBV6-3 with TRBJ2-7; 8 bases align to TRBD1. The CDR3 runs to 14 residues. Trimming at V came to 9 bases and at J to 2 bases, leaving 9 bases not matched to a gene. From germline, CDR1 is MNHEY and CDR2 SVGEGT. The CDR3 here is CARPPWTGTYEQYF. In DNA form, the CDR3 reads TGTGCCAGGCCACCTTGGACAGGGACCTACGAGCAGTACTTC.

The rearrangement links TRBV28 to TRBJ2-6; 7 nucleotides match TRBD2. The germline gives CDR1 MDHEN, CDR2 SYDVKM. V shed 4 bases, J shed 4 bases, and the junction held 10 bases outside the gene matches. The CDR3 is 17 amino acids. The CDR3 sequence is CASSSGPGEGGANVLTF. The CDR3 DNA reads TGTGCCAGCAGTTCGGGACCCGGGGAGGGGGGGGCCAACGTCCTGACTTTC.